Below are 25 T cell receptor beta chains sequenced from a single sample in a study of blood T cell repertoires in COVID-19. Here immunoSEQ multiplex PCR was the method, and the copy in TCRdb shows in-frame clones only, minus some. The data hold approximately 44,000 clones, with 92% observed a single time. The sequencing sample was made of peripheral blood. Source of these receptors: a human donor in a cohort sampled during active COVID-19.

J is TRBJ1-5 and V is TRBV2, with TRBD1 identical over 9 bases. The CDR3 extends over 15 amino acids. The junction had 7 bases not matched to a gene; V was cut back by 5 bases and J by 5 bases. Germline assignment: CDR1 SNHLY and CDR2 FYNNEI. The CDR3: CASSSGQGPYQPQHF. CDR3 coding DNA: TGTGCCAGCAGTTCAGGACAGGGGCCCTATCAGCCCCAGCATTTT.

This chain uses TRBV25-1 with TRBJ1-2; TRBD1 might be the D (5 bases). CDR1 is MGHDK, CDR2 SYGVNS, per germline. V lost 5 bases and J 3 bases, leaving 7 bases between the germline ends. CDR3 length equals 12 residues. The CDR3 DNA sequence: TGTGCCAGCAGTCGCAGGGACTATGGCTACACCTTC. Translated, it gives CASSRRDYGYTF.

The rearrangement uses TRBV4-3 and TRBJ1-1, with D uncertain. With 3 bases removed from V and 3 bases from J, the gap between germline ends came to 17 bases. Germline V gene data show CDR1 as LGHNA and CDR2 as YSLEER. The CDR3 has 16 residues. CDR3 residues: CASSQDSGLLHTEAFF. Here the CDR3 DNA reads TGCGCCAGCAGCCAGGACTCCGGTCTGTTGCACACTGAAGCTTTCTTT.

This sequence joins TRBV27 and TRBJ2-5, with D possibly matching TRBD1 (5 bases). The CDR3 has 16 amino acids. Germline V CDR1 and CDR2: MNHEY, SMNVEV (reference sequence). Trimming stripped 6 bases from V and 5 bases from J, with 22 bases between. The CDR3 region is CASRPIAGPLGETQYF. Written as DNA, the CDR3 is TGTGCCAGCAGACCAATTGCAGGGCCCCTCGGGGAGACCCAGTACTTC.

This clone was picked up one time. The rearrangement joins TRBV4-1 to TRBJ1-5; a weak D match, TRBD1 (6 bases). Germline V gives CDR1 MGHRA, CDR2 YSYEKL. CDR3 length: 16 amino acids. V lost 0 bases, J lost 5 bases, and 14 bases lay in between. The CDR3 sequence is CASSQDLGGVDQPQHF. The CDR3 DNA reads TGCGCCAGCAGCCAAGATCTAGGGGGGGTGGATCAGCCCCAGCATTTT.

This clone was detected once. The CDR3 nucleotides read TGTGCCAGCGGGGCAGGCAATCAGCCCCAGCATTTT. Amino acid sequence: CASGAGNQPQHF. This chain joins TRBV12-3 or TRBV12-4 and TRBJ1-5; a weak D match, TRBD1 (5 bases). V dropped 8 bases and J dropped 2 bases, with 7 bases sitting between them. The CDR3 covers 12 residues.

The chain carries TRBV5-1 and TRBJ2-7; possible D gene TRBD2, 7 bases. CDR1 and CDR2 (germline): SGHRS, YFSETQ. Trimming removed 2 bases at V and 6 bases at J, with 15 bases between. The CDR3 has 14 amino acids. Here the CDR3 DNA reads TGCGCCAGCAGCTTTGGCAGGGGAGGGGGCGAGCAGTACTTC. Its translation: CASSFGRGGGEQYF.

The chain links TRBV6-5 to TRBJ1-2; 9 nucleotides match TRBD1. CDR1 is MNHEY, CDR2 SVGAGI, per germline. The CDR3 loop spans 15 amino acids. After removal of 6 bases from V and 2 bases from J, the junction contained 7 bases not matched to a gene. The CDR3 sequence: CASSHRGQGNYGYTF. In nucleotides, the CDR3 is TGTGCCAGCAGCCACAGGGGGCAGGGGAACTATGGCTACACCTTC.

The chain links TRBV30 to TRBJ1-6; D remains unclear. The CDR3 sequence is 15 residues long. Looked up from germline, CDR1 is GTSNPN and CDR2 is SVGIG (reference sequence). V was shortened by 4 bases and J by 3 bases, with 13 bases between the two germline ends. CDR3 nucleotides: TGTGCCTGGACTGTACGGGGAGGCTATAATTCACCCCTCCACTTT. It specifies CAWTVRGGYNSPLHF. Full variable domain (remainder filled in from reference TRBV30 and TRBJ1-6): SQTIHQWPATLVQPVGSPLSLECTVEGTSNPNLYWYRQAAGRGLQLLFYSVGIGQISSEVPQNLSASRPQDRQFILSSKKLLLSDSGFYLCAWTVRGGYNSPLHFGNGTRLTVT.

J is TRBJ1-6 and V is TRBV9; weak D call: TRBD1 (6 bases). In germline, CDR1 is SGDLS, CDR2 YYNGEE. The CDR3 has 14 residues. The V end was cut by 7 bases, the J end by 2 bases, with 10 bases between. The CDR3 protein is CASLRQAYNSPLHF. CDR3 DNA sequence: TGTGCCAGCCTAAGACAGGCCTATAATTCACCCCTCCACTTT. Drawing the rest from reference TRBV9 and TRBJ1-6, the complete variable domain is DSGVTQTPKHLITATGQRVTLRCSPRSGDLSVYWYQQSLDQGLQFLIQYYNGEERAKGNILERFSAQQFPDLHSELNLSSLELGDSALYFCASLRQAYNSPLHFGNGTRLTVT.

The J gene is TRBJ2-1, the V gene TRBV24-1, with 10 bases identical to TRBD2. The junction had 3 bases not matched to a gene; V was cut back by 2 bases and J by 6 bases. In germline, CDR1 is KGHDR, CDR2 SFDVKD. The CDR3 loop spans 15 amino acids. CDR3 in DNA: TGTGCCACCAGTGATTCCGGGACTAGCGCCAATGAGCAGTTCTTC. Amino acid sequence: CATSDSGTSANEQFF.

The gene calls are TRBV5-4 and TRBJ2-3, with TRBD1 identical over 8 bases. Per the germline V gene, CDR1 is SGHNT and CDR2 is YYREEE (reference sequence). V lost 4 bases to trimming and J lost 8 bases; unmatched junction nucleotides: 6. This CDR3 spans 13 amino acids. The CDR3 here is CASSRTGFGTQYF. The CDR3 DNA is TGTGCCAGCAGCAGGACAGGGTTTGGTACGCAGTATTTT.

The rearrangement joins TRBV5-4 to TRBJ2-5, with a tentative D call TRBD1 (5 bases). Germline V gene sequence: CDR1 SGHNT, CDR2 YYREEE (reference sequence). V was shortened by 0 bases and J by 1 base, with 10 bases between the two germline ends. This CDR3 region has 15 residues. The CDR3 nucleotides read TGTGCCAGCAGCTTGGCAGGGCAGATCCAAGAGACCCAGTACTTC. This encodes CASSLAGQIQETQYF.

J is TRBJ2-7 and V is TRBV7-2; D gene uncertain. The CDR3 contains 17 residues. Germline CDR1 SGHTA, CDR2 FQGNSA. V was clipped by 1 base and J by 1 base, with 17 bases between them. The CDR3 here is CASSLESVLPRSYEQYF. For the CDR3, the DNA is TGTGCCAGCAGCTTAGAATCGGTTCTACCCCGGTCCTACGAGCAGTACTTC.

The V call is TRBV7-8, the J call TRBJ2-7, with 8 bases that match TRBD1. The CDR3 is 18 amino acids. V trimming: 5 bases; J trimming: 4 bases; junction bases outside the gene matches: 19. CDR1 is SGHVS and CDR2 is FQNEAQ in the germline V gene. The CDR3 nucleotides are TGTGCCAGCAGCGCCTTTCAATATAGTCCAGGGGGCATGTACGAGCAGTACTTC. Protein: CASSAFQYSPGGMYEQYF.

The chain links TRBV29-1 to TRBJ2-2; D might be TRBD1 (5 bases). This CDR3 is built from 14 residues. CDR1 SQVTM and CDR2 ANQGSEA come from the germline V gene. Trimming removed 4 bases at V and 0 bases at J, with 9 bases between. The CDR3 reads CSVGQGTNTGELFF. As DNA, the CDR3 is TGCAGCGTTGGCCAGGGCACGAACACCGGGGAGCTGTTTTTT.

J is TRBJ2-5 and V is TRBV13; 10 nucleotides line up with TRBD2. The CDR3 length is 16 residues. With V trimmed by 5 bases and J by 5 bases, 11 bases remained unmatched. CDR1 and CDR2 from the germline V gene are PRHDT and FYEKMQ (reference sequence). For the CDR3, the DNA is TGTGCCAGCAGCATCGCTAGCGGGAGTGGCTACGAGACCCAGTACTTC. Translation: CASSIASGSGYETQYF.

The genes are TRBV7-8 and TRBJ1-4; D is unclear. CDR3 length: 13 residues. Germline CDR1 is SGHVS and CDR2 is FQNEAQ. V was clipped by 1 base and J by 5 bases, with 5 bases between them. The chain's CDR3 is CASSLGLNEKLFF. CDR3 nucleotides: TGTGCCAGCAGCTTAGGACTGAATGAAAAACTGTTTTTT.

The CDR3 DNA reads TGCAGTGCTAGTTATCGGCAGGGGGACTATGGCTACACCTTC. Translating gives CSASYRQGDYGYTF. This chain connects TRBV20-1 to TRBJ1-2; 7 bases fit TRBD1. With V trimmed by 3 bases and J by 3 bases, 7 bases remained unmatched. The CDR3 length is 14 residues. CDR1 DFQATT and CDR2 SNEGSKA come from the germline V gene (reference sequence).

J is TRBJ1-1 and V is TRBV6-1, with a possible D match to TRBD1 (5 bases). The ends were cut back, 1 base at V and 0 bases at J, with 9 bases in the middle. In germline, CDR1 is MNHNS, CDR2 SASEGT. The CDR3 is made up of 15 amino acids. This CDR3 is CASSEGGGMNTEAFF. In DNA form, the CDR3 reads TGTGCCAGCAGTGAAGGCGGGGGTATGAACACTGAAGCTTTCTTT.

The V and J genes are TRBV7-9 and TRBJ1-5; D remains unclear. The V gene's germline CDR1 is SEHNR and CDR2 FQNEAQ (reference sequence). This CDR3 region has 12 residues. The ends were cut back, 5 bases at V and 7 bases at J, with 9 bases in the middle. The CDR3 nucleotides are TGTGCCAGCAGCCGCGGAACCCAGCCCCAGCATTTT. Its translation is CASSRGTQPQHF.

This clone occurred a few times. The chain recombines TRBV5-1 with TRBJ2-7; D gene ambiguous. Germline CDR1 reads SGHRS; CDR2 reads YFSETQ. The CDR3 has 14 residues. Deletions cut 0 bases from V and 0 bases from J, with 7 bases between. The CDR3 loop reads CASSLELYSYEQYF. In DNA form, the CDR3 reads TGCGCCAGCAGCTTGGAACTTTACTCCTACGAGCAGTACTTC.

CDR3 DNA: TGCAGCGGGTACGGGAGCTCTGGAAACACCATATATTTT. Translation: CSGYGSSGNTIYF. The genes are TRBV29-1 and TRBJ1-3; unclear D gene. Germline CDR1 SQVTM, CDR2 ANQGSEA. The CDR3 contains 13 residues. The V gene lost 7 bases and the J gene lost 0 bases, with 10 bases spanning the gap.

The CDR3 DNA is TGTGCCAGCAGCCCCCCCGTAGGGCAGGGGTTATACAATGAGCAGTTCTTC. Amino acids: CASSPPVGQGLYNEQFF. The rearrangement joins TRBV7-2 to TRBJ2-1; perhaps TRBD1 as D (6 bases). The CDR3 consists of 17 residues. The germline gives CDR1 SGHTA, CDR2 FQGNSA. Trimming shortened V by 5 bases and J by 4 bases, and 21 bases separated the two germline ends. Filled out from reference TRBV7-2 and TRBJ2-1, the complete variable domain reads GAGVSQSPSNKVTEKGKDVELRCDPISGHTALYWYRQSLGQGLEFLIYFQGNSAPDKSGLPSDRFSAERTGGSVSTLTIQRTQQEDSAVYLCASSPPVGQGLYNEQFFGPGTRLTVL.

In its sample, this clone was seen once. V is TRBV6-2 or TRBV6-3 and J is TRBJ1-5; D remains unclear. CDR3 length equals 16 residues. Germline CDR1 reads MNHEY; CDR2 reads SVGEGT. V was clipped by 4 bases and J by 2 bases, with 15 bases between them. Written as DNA, the CDR3 is TGTGCCAGCAGTTCCAGCTTTGGGAGAGGCAATCAGCCCCAGCATTTT. Translation gives CASSSSFGRGNQPQHF.